This passage covers 21 T cell receptor beta chains from one sample sequenced in a study of blood T cell repertoires in COVID-19. Method: immunoSEQ multiplex PCR; TCRdb's copy keeps in-frame clones and lacks some. The sample has 150,000 to 200,000 clones; about nine tenths are singletons. The sample comprised peripheral blood. The source is a man aged 65 to 85 with acute or convalescent COVID-19.

This chain joins TRBV6-2 or TRBV6-3 and TRBJ1-4; 9 nucleotides agree with TRBD1. The trim removed 6 bases at V and 6 bases at J, leaving 14 bases unmatched. The CDR3 is 17 residues long. Germline CDR1 and CDR2: MNHEY and SVGEGT. The CDR3 region is CASSPQSGTGSDEKLFF. The CDR3 coding sequence is TGTGCCAGCAGCCCACAGTCCGGGACAGGGTCGGATGAAAAACTGTTTTTT.

The gene calls are TRBV28 and TRBJ2-3; TRBD1 agrees at 8 bases. Germline CDR1 reads MDHEN; CDR2 reads SYDVKM. With V trimmed by 8 bases and J by 5 bases, 12 bases remained unmatched. This CDR3 is 15 amino acids long. The DNA of the CDR3 is TGTGCCAGCGGACGTGGGACAGGTCTAATAGATACGCAGTATTTT. Its translation is CASGRGTGLIDTQYF.

This chain joins TRBV18 and TRBJ2-7; 12 bases match TRBD2. Trimming removed 4 bases from V and 4 bases from J; junction bases left unmatched: 5. The CDR3 spans 15 residues. Germline CDR1 reads KGHSH; CDR2 reads LQKENI. CDR3 DNA: TGTGCCAGCTCACTGACTAGCGGGGGCAGATACGAGCAGTACTTC. Translated: CASSLTSGGRYEQYF.

The J gene is TRBJ2-3, the V gene TRBV28; D might be TRBD1 (5 bases). The CDR3 totals 13 residues. The V gene's germline CDR1 is MDHEN and CDR2 SYDVKM. The V end was cut by 0 bases, the J end by 7 bases, with 8 bases between. The CDR3 DNA reads TGTGCCAGCAGTTTATGGGACAAAAATACGCAGTATTTT. Translation gives CASSLWDKNTQYF.

This chain links TRBV5-1 with TRBJ2-1; tentatively, D is TRBD2 (5 bases). Deletions cut 2 bases from V and 3 bases from J, with 9 bases between. CDR1 and CDR2 from the germline V gene are SGHRS and YFSETQ. The CDR3 length is 14 residues. CDR3 bases: TGCGCCAGCAGCTTAAGCGGTTTCTACAATGAGCAGTTCTTC. Translating gives CASSLSGFYNEQFF.

This sequence joins TRBV30 and TRBJ2-5; weak D call: TRBD1 (7 bases). With 0 bases removed from V and 5 bases from J, the gap between germline ends came to 13 bases. The length of the CDR3 is 14 residues. Germline V CDR1 and CDR2: GTSNPN, SVGIG (reference sequence). CDR3 coding DNA: TGTGCCTGGAGTGTCGCAGGGGGGCTGGAGACCCAGTACTTC. Translation gives CAWSVAGGLETQYF.

The rearrangement uses TRBV7-2 and TRBJ2-3; 7 nucleotides align to TRBD1. The CDR3 has 15 amino acids. Germline trimming cut 5 bases from V and 7 bases from J; bases unmatched to any gene: 12. Per germline, CDR1 SGHTA and CDR2 FQGNSA. CDR3 nucleotides: TGTGCCAGCAGCGCCCGGACAGGAGCCGGGTATACGCAGTATTTT. It translates to CASSARTGAGYTQYF.

This clone was detected a few times. This rearrangement joins TRBV5-1 to TRBJ2-2; 10 bases align to TRBD1. After removal of 4 bases from V and 3 bases from J, the junction contained 3 bases not matched to a gene. This CDR3 is 15 amino acids long. The germline V gene encodes CDR1 SGHRS and CDR2 YFSETQ. This CDR3 is CASSLGQGHTGELFF. The DNA for the CDR3 is TGCGCCAGCAGCCTGGGACAGGGGCACACCGGGGAGCTGTTTTTT.

This rearrangement joins TRBV29-1 to TRBJ1-1; D not certain. Germline CDR1 reads SQVTM; CDR2 reads ANQGSEA. The V and J ends lost 3 bases and 9 bases respectively, with 11 bases between them. This CDR3 has 11 residues. CDR3 region: CSVENWAQAFF. The CDR3 region has the DNA TGCAGCGTTGAGAATTGGGCCCAAGCTTTCTTT.

The chain combines TRBV19 with TRBJ2-1; TRBD2 matches 10 bases. Trimming at V came to 5 bases and at J to 9 bases, leaving 10 bases not matched to a gene. Germline V gene data show CDR1 as LNHDA and CDR2 as SQIVND (reference sequence). This CDR3 comprises 15 residues. The CDR3 bases are TGTGCCAGTAGTGGGGGAGCGGGAGGGCAGCGTGAGCAGTTCTTC. This codes for CASSGGAGGQREQFF.

The rearrangement joins TRBV7-2 to TRBJ2-2, with D perhaps TRBD1 (6 bases). Trimming removed 2 bases at V and 4 bases at J, with 11 bases between. This CDR3 has 15 residues. CDR1 is SGHTA, CDR2 FQGNSA, per germline. The CDR3 here is CASSLRQATTGELFF. In DNA, the CDR3 is TGTGCCAGCAGCTTAAGACAGGCGACCACCGGGGAGCTGTTTTTT.

The chain carries TRBV27 and TRBJ1-2, with 10 bases matching TRBD1. The CDR3 is 15 amino acids. The germline CDR1 and CDR2 sequences are MNHEY and SMNVEV (reference sequence). Losses at the gene ends were 5 bases for V and 6 bases for J; bases not matched to a gene: 9. This CDR3 reads CASSLDRGRLHGYTF. CDR3 DNA sequence: TGTGCCAGCAGTCTTGACAGGGGGCGTCTTCATGGCTACACCTTC.

V usage is TRBV27 and J usage is TRBJ1-5, with 9 bases that match TRBD1. The junction had 3 bases not matched to a gene; V was cut back by 2 bases and J by 4 bases. Germline CDR1 reads MNHEY; CDR2 reads SMNVEV (reference sequence). This CDR3 has 15 residues. CDR3 region: CASSLMGTGNQPQHF. The CDR3 coding sequence is TGTGCCAGCAGTTTAATGGGGACAGGGAATCAGCCCCAGCATTTT.

The J gene is TRBJ1-4, the V gene TRBV10-3; no clear D. The V and J ends lost 6 bases and 7 bases respectively, with 18 bases between them. The germline CDR1 and CDR2 sequences are ENHRY and SYGVKD. This CDR3 comprises 15 residues. The DNA for the CDR3 is TGTGCCATCAGCTCCCTACGGGGTGCGGGTGAAAAACTGTTTTTT. Translating it yields CAISSLRGAGEKLFF.

The V and J genes are TRBV10-1 and TRBJ2-2, with a possible D match to TRBD2 (5 bases). CDR1 is WNHNN and CDR2 is SYGVQD in the germline V gene (reference sequence). Deletions cut 4 bases from V and 4 bases from J, with 10 bases between. This CDR3 is 14 amino acids long. This chain's CDR3 is CASSGTGSTGELFF. The DNA of the CDR3 is TGCGCCAGCAGTGGCACGGGGAGCACCGGGGAGCTGTTTTTT.

This clone was observed once. This chain links TRBV28 with TRBJ1-1; D unresolved. Trimming left V 2 bases short and J 6 bases short, with 10 bases between. The germline gives CDR1 MDHEN, CDR2 SYDVKM. The CDR3 has 13 amino acids. This CDR3 is CASSLTQTPEAFF. CDR3 sequence (DNA): TGTGCCAGCAGTTTAACACAGACACCTGAAGCTTTCTTT.

The chain uses TRBV7-2 and TRBJ1-4; 7 bases match TRBD1. The germline gives CDR1 SGHTA, CDR2 FQGNSA. With V trimmed by 5 bases and J by 7 bases, 4 bases remained unmatched. This CDR3 contains 13 residues. CDR3 residues: CASSVGTAEKLFF. The CDR3 coding sequence is TGTGCCAGCAGCGTCGGGACAGCTGAAAAACTGTTTTTT.

The rearrangement links TRBV15 to TRBJ1-5; 12 bases align to TRBD1. Germline assignment: CDR1 LNHNV and CDR2 YYDKDF (reference sequence). CDR3 length equals 19 residues. V was clipped by 2 bases and J by 6 bases; unmatched bases: 14. CDR3 nucleotides: TGTGCCACCAGCAGACCCATCACAGCCGGGACAGGGGGCGGTCAGCCCCAGCATTTT. Translating gives CATSRPITAGTGGGQPQHF.

This clone was counted between two and nine times. Other DNA sequences in this specimen translate into the identical CDR3. The chain has TRBV2 and TRBJ1-5; 10 bases line up with TRBD1. The CDR3 runs to 14 residues. With V trimmed by 1 base and J by 7 bases, 1 base remained unmatched. CDR1 and CDR2 from the germline V gene are SNHLY and FYNNEI. The CDR3 spells CASSEGQGAQPQHF. The CDR3 region has the DNA TGTGCCAGCAGTGAAGGACAGGGGGCACAGCCCCAGCATTTT.

The chain couples TRBV29-1 to TRBJ2-5; maybe TRBD2 (6 bases). The CDR3 length is 13 residues. V was clipped by 3 bases and J by 5 bases, with 13 bases between them. Germline V lookup: CDR1 SQVTM, CDR2 ANQGSEA. The DNA for the CDR3 is TGCAGCGTTGACCAGCTAGCGTCGGAGACCCAGTACTTC. It yields the protein CSVDQLASETQYF.

This sequence joins TRBV18 and TRBJ1-4, with TRBD1 matching 10 bases. The CDR3 is made up of 14 amino acids. V was clipped by 3 bases and J by 6 bases; unmatched bases: 1. Germline loops: CDR1 KGHSH, CDR2 LQKENI. The CDR3 nucleotides are TGTGCCAGCTCACCCGGGACAGGGGATGAAAAACTGTTTTTT. The encoded protein is CASSPGTGDEKLFF.